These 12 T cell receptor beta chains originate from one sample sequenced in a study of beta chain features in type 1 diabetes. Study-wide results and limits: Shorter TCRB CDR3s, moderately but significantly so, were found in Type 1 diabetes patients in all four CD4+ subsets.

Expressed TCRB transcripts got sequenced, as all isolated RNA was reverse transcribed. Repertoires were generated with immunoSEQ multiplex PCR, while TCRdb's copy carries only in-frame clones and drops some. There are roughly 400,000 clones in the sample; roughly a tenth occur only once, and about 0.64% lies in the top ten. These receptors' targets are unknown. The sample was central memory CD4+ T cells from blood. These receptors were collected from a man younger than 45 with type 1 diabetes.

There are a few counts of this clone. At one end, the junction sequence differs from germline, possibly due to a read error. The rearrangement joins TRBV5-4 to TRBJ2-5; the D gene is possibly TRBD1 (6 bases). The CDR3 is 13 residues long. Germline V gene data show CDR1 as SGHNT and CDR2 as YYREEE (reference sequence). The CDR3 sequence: CASSRTVWETQYF. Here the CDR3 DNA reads TGCGCCAGCAGTCGGACAGTCTGGGAGACCCAGTACTTC. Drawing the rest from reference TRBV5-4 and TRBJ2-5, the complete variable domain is ETGVTQSPTHLIKTRGQQVTLRCSSQSGHNTVSWYQQALGQGPQFIFQYYREEENGRGNFPPRFSGLQFPNYSSELNVNALELDDSALYLCASSRTVWETQYFGPGTRLLVL.

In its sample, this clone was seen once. CDR3 nucleotide sequence: TGTGCCAGCAGTCCCGGGTCCCCACCCAATGAGCAGTTCTTC. Translating it yields CASSPGSPPNEQFF. The rearrangement links TRBV28 to TRBJ2-1, with unresolved D. Deletions cut 5 bases from V and 6 bases from J, with 14 bases between. The CDR3 runs 14 residues. The V gene's germline CDR1 is MDHEN and CDR2 SYDVKM.

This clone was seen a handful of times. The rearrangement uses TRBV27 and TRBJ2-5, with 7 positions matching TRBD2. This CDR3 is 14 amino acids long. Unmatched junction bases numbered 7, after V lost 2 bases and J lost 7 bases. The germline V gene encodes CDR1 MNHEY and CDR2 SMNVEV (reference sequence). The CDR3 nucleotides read TGTGCCAGCAGTTTAGGGGGGGAACGCGCGACCCAGTACTTC. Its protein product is CASSLGGERATQYF.

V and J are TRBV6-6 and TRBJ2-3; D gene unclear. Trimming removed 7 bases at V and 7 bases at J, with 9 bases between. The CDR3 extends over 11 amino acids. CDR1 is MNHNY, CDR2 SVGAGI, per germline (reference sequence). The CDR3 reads CASTGDYTQYF. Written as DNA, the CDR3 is TGTGCCAGCACTGGGGATTATACGCAGTATTTT.

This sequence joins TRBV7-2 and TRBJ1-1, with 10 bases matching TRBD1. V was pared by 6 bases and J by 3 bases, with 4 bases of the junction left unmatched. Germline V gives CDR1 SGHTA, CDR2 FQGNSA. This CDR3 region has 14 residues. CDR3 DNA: TGTGCCAGCAGTGTGGACAGGGGGGACACTGAAGCTTTCTTT. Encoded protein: CASSVDRGDTEAFF.

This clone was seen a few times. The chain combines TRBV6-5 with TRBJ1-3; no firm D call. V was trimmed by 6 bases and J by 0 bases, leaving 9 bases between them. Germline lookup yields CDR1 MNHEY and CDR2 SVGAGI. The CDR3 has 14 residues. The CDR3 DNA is TGTGCCAGCAGAGGCAGCTACTCTGGAAACACCATATATTTT. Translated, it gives CASRGSYSGNTIYF.

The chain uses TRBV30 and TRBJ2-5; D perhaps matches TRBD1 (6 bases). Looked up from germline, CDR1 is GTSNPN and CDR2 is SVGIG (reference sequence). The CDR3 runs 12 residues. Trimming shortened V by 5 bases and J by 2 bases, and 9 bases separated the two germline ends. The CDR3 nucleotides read TGTGCCTGGGAGACAGGACAAGAGACCCAGTACTTC. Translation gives CAWETGQETQYF.

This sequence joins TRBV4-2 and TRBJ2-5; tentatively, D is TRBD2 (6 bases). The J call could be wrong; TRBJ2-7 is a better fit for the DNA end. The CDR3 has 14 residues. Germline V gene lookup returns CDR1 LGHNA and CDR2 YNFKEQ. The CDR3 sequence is CASSQEGGPYEQYF. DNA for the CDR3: TGTGCCAGCAGCCAAGAAGGAGGGCCCTACGAGCAGTACTTC.

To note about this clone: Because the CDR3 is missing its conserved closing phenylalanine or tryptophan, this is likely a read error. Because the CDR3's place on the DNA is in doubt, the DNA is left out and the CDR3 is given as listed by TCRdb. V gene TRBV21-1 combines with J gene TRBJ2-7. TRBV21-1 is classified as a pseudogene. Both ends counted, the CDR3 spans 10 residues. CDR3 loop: CASSKMLKKL.

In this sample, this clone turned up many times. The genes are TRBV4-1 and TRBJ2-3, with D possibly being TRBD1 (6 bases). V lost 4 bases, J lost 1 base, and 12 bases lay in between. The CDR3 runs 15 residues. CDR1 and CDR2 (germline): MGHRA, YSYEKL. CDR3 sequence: CASSLSSGGTDTQYF. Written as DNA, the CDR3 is TGCGCCAGCAGCCTATCCTCAGGGGGCACAGATACGCAGTATTTT.

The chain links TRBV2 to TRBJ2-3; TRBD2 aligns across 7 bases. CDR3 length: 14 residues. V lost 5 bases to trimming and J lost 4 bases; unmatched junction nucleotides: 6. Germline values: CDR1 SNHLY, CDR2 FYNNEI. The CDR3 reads CASSYGGSSDTQYF. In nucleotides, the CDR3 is TGTGCCAGCAGTTACGGCGGGAGTTCAGATACGCAGTATTTT.

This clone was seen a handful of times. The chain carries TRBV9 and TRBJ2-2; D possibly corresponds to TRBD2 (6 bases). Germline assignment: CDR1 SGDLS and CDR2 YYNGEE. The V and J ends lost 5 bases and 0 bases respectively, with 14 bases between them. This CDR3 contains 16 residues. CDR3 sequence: CASSRAGGPNTGELFF. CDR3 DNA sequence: TGTGCCAGCAGTCGCGCAGGAGGGCCGAACACCGGGGAGCTGTTTTTT.